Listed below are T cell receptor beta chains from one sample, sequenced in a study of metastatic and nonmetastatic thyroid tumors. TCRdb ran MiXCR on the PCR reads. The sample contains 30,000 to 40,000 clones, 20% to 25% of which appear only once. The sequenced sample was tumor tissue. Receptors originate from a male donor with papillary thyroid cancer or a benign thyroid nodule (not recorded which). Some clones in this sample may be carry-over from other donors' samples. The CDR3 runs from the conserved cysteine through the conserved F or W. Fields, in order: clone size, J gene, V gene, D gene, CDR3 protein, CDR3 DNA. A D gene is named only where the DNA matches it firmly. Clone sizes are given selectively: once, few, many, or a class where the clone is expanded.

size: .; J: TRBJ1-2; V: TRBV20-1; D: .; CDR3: CSARLGSNYGYTF; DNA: TGCAGTGCTAGACTCGGAAGTAACTATGGCTACACCTTC
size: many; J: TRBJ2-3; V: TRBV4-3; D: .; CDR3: CASSQAASLTSTDTQYF; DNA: TGCGCCAGCAGCCAAGCGGCATCGCTTACTAGCACAGATACGCAGTATTTT
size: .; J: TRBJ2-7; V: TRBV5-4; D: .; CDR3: CASSRGTSATQYF; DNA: TGCGCCAGCAGTCGAGGGACATCCGCCACACAGTACTTC
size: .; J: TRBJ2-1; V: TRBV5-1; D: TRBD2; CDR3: CASSQGLAVYNEQFF; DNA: TGCGCCAGCAGCCAGGGACTAGCGGTCTACAATGAGCAGTTCTTC
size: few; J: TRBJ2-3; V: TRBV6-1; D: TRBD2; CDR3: CASSEATSGDTDTQYF; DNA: TGTGCCAGCAGTGAGGCGACTAGCGGAGACACAGATACGCAGTATTTT
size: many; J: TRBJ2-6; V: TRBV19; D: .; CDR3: CASGSWGTSGANVLTF; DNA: TGTGCCAGTGGGTCGTGGGGTACGTCTGGGGCCAACGTCCTGACTTTC
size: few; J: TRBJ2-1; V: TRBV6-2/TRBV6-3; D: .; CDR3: CVSRGLISHNEQFF; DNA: TGTGTCAGCAGGGGACTAATCTCTCACAATGAGCAGTTCTTC
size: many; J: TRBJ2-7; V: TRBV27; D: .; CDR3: CASMSGIYEQYF; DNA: TGTGCCAGCATGTCTGGGATCTACGAGCAGTACTTC
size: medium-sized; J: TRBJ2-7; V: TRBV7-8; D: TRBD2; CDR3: CASSLAPGLAGYEQYF; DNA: TGTGCCAGCAGCTTAGCTCCGGGACTAGCGGGATACGAGCAGTACTTC
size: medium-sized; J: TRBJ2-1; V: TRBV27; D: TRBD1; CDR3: CASSRDRVNAYNEQFF; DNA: TGTGCCAGCAGCCGGGACAGGGTAAACGCCTACAATGAGCAGTTCTTC
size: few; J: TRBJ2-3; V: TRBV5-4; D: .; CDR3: CASSLGWADTRYF; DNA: TGTGCCAGCAGCTTGGGCTGGGCAGATACGCGGTATTTT
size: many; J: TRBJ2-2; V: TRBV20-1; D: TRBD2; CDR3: CSASVAGGPSGELFF; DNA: TGCAGTGCTTCTGTAGCGGGAGGGCCGAGCGGGGAGCTGTTTTTT
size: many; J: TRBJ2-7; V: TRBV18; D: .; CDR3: CASSPGVSSIQPYEQYF; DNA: TGTGCCAGCTCACCAGGGGTATCCAGTATACAACCCTACGAGCAGTACTTC
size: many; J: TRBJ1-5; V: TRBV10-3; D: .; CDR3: CAISGGTGQPQHF; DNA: TGTGCCATCAGCGGCGGGACGGGTCAGCCCCAGCATTTT
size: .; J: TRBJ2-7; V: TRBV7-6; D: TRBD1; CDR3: CASSVDRESYEQYF; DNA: TGTGCCAGCAGCGTGGACAGGGAATCCTACGAGCAGTACTTC
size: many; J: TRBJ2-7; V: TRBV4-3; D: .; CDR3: CASSQDRGTFGSYEQYF; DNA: TGCGCCAGCAGCCAAGATCGTGGGACATTTGGATCCTACGAGCAGTACTTC
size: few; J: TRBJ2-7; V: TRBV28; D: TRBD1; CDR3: CASSGGQGARQFPYEQYF; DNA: TGTGCCAGCAGTGGGGGACAGGGGGCACGACAGTTCCCCTACGAGCAGTACTTC
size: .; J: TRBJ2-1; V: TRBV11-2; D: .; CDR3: CASSTGGTESNEQFF; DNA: TGTGCCAGCAGCACCGGGGGTACCGAATCCAATGAGCAGTTCTTC
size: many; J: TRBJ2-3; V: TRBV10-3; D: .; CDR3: CAISEWGASDTQYF; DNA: TGTGCCATCAGTGAATGGGGTGCCTCGGATACGCAGTATTTT
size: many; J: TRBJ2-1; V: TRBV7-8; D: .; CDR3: CASSRAGSYEQFF; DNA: TGTGCCAGCAGCCGAGCCGGGAGTTATGAGCAGTTCTTC
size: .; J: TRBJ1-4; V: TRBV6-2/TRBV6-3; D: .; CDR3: CASSYLGPNNEKLFF; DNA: TGTGCCAGCAGTTACCTGGGGCCTAATAATGAAAAACTGTTTTTT
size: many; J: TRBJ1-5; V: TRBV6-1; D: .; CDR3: CASSVGANQPQHF; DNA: TGTGCCAGCAGTGTGGGGGCCAATCAGCCCCAGCATTTT
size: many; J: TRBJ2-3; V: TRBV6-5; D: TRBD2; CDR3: CASSYPSQRAGAPDTQYF; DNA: TGTGCCAGCAGTTACCCCTCCCAGCGAGCGGGGGCCCCAGATACGCAGTATTTT
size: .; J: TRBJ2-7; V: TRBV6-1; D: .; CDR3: CARRSHSYEQSF; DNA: TGTGCAAGAAGGAGCCACTCCTACGAGCAGTCCTTC
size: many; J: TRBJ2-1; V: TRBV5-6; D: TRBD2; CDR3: CASSSRTSGSHEQFF; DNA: TGTGCCAGCAGCTCAAGGACTAGCGGGAGCCATGAGCAGTTCTTC
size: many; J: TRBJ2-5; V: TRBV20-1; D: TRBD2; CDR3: CSARSPSGNSQETQYF; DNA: TGCAGTGCTAGATCCCCTAGCGGGAATAGTCAAGAGACCCAGTACTTC
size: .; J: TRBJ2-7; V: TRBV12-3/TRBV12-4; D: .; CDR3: CASSFRQIEQYF; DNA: TGTGCCAGCAGTTTTCGGCAAATCGAGCAGTACTTC
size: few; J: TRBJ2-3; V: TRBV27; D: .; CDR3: CASSLSGHPGDTQYF; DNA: TGTGCCAGCAGTTTATCTGGACACCCTGGGGATACGCAGTATTTT
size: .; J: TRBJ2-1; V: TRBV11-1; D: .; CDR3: CASSFVYTRFRGYNEQFF; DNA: TGTGCCAGCAGCTTTGTATATACCAGGTTTCGGGGGTACAATGAGCAGTTCTTC
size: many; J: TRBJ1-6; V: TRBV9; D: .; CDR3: CASSVGGFDSPLHF; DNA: TGTGCCAGCAGCGTAGGAGGGTTTGATTCACCCCTCCACTTT
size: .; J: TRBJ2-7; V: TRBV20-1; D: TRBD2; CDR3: CSARVGGGADEQYF; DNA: TGCAGTGCTAGAGTCGGCGGGGGGGCCGACGAGCAGTACTTC
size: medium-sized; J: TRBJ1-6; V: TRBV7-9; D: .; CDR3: CASSLDSPLHF; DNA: TGTGCCAGCAGCTTAGACTCACCCCTCCACTTT
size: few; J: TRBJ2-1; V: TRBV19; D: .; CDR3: CASSIYLTSFYEQFF; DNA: TGTGCCAGTAGTATATACCTTACTAGCTTTTATGAGCAGTTCTTC
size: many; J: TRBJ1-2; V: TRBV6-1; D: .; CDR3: CASSLVVSGYTF; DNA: TGTGCCAGCAGCCTTGTGGTTAGTGGCTACACCTTC
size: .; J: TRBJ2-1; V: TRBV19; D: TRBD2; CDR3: CASSSGLAGVFHEQFF; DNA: TGTGCCAGTAGTTCAGGACTAGCGGGAGTATTCCATGAGCAGTTCTTC
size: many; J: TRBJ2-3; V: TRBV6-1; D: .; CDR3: CASRLGGGTDTQYF; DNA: TGTGCCAGCAGACTCGGAGGTGGCACAGATACGCAGTATTTT
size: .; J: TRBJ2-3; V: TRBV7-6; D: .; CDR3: CASSLRRGYSSTDTQYF; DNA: TGTGCCAGCAGCTTACGTCGAGGGTATTCCAGCACTGATACGCAGTATTTT
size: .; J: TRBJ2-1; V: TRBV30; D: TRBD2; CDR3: CAWISGVGEQFF; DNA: TGTGCCTGGATTAGCGGGGTAGGTGAGCAGTTCTTC
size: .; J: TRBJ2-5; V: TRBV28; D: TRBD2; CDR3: CASSLPGLVGAIIGQENQYF; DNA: TGTGCCAGCAGTTTGCCGGGACTAGTGGGAGCGATTATAGGCCAAGAGAACCAGTACTTC
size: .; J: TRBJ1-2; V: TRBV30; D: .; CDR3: CAWSSTANYGYTF; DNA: TGTGCCTGGAGTTCCACAGCCAACTATGGCTACACCTTC